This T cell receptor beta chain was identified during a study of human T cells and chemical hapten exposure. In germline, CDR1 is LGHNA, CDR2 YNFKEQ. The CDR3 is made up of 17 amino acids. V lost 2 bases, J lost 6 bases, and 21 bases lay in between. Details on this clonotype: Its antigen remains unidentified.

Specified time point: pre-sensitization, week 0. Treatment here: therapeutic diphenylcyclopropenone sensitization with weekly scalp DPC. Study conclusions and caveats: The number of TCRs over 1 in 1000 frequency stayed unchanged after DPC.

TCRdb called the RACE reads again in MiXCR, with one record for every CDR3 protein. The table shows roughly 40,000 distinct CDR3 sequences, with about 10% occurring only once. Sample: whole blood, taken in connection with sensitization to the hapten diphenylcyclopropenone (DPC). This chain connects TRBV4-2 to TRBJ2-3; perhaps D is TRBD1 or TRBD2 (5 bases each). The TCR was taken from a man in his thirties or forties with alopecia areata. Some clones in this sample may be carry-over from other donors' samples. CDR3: CASSQPPVGTQGDTQYF. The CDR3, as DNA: TGTGCCAGCAGCCAACCCCCCGTCGGGACCCAAGGGGATACGCAGTATTTT.